The 10 T cell receptor beta chains below were found in one sample sequenced in a study of cytomegalovirus exposure and HLA in healthy donors. PCR involved 60 Vbeta and 13 Jbeta primers. Here immunoSEQ multiplex PCR was the method, and the copy in TCRdb shows in-frame clones only, minus some. The table shows tens of thousands of clones, with 78% occurring only once. The sample was PBMCs. The receptors stem from a man aged 18 to 30 in good health and CMV-seropositive.

V is TRBV5-1 and J is TRBJ1-1; TRBD1 is a possible D gene (6 bases). Germline V gene data show CDR1 as SGHRS and CDR2 as YFSETQ. The CDR3 loop spans 13 amino acids. Trimming took 5 bases from V and 2 from J, leaving 10 bases between them. CDR3 residues: CASRSRGNTEAFF. In DNA, the CDR3 is TGCGCCAGCAGATCCAGGGGCAACACTGAAGCTTTCTTT.

The chain carries TRBV5-1 and TRBJ1-1; D perhaps matches TRBD1 (6 bases). The CDR3 runs 11 residues. The germline CDR1 and CDR2 sequences are SGHRS and YFSETQ. The V end was cut by 2 bases, the J end by 11 bases, with 10 bases between. CDR3 nucleotide sequence: TGCGCCAGCAGCTTCAGGGGCGAGGCTTTCTTT. This sequence encodes CASSFRGEAFF. The variable domain in full, completed from reference TRBV5-1 and TRBJ1-1, reads KAGVTQTPRYLIKTRGQQVTLSCSPISGHRSVSWYQQTPGQGLQFLFEYFSETQRNKGNFPGRFSGRQFSNSRSEMNVSTLELGDSALYLCASSFRGEAFFGQGTRLTVV.

This clone was seen more than once but under ten times. The chain recombines TRBV2 with TRBJ1-4; 10 bases are a match to TRBD1. This CDR3 spans 14 amino acids. Germline trimming cut 7 bases from V and 8 bases from J; bases unmatched to any gene: 7. Per germline, CDR1 SNHLY and CDR2 FYNNEI. DNA for the CDR3: TGTGCCAGCAAAAGGACAGGGGGTATCGAAAAACTGTTTTTT. It encodes CASKRTGGIEKLFF.

This clone was observed a few times. V usage is TRBV14 and J usage is TRBJ2-1, with D hard to call. Trimming removed 4 bases at V and 6 bases at J, with 13 bases between. This CDR3 comprises 14 residues. Germline V gene sequence: CDR1 SGHDN, CDR2 FVKESK. In nucleotides, the CDR3 is TGTGCCAGCAGCCGCCGGGTCTTTGGCAATGAGCAGTTCTTC. Its translation: CASSRRVFGNEQFF.

V gene TRBV7-9 combines with J gene TRBJ2-7; D unclear. V dropped 5 bases and J dropped 2 bases, with 10 bases sitting between them. Germline V lookup: CDR1 SEHNR, CDR2 FQNEAQ (reference sequence). This CDR3 has 13 amino acids. The DNA of the CDR3 is TGTGCCAGCAGCCTCCTCCACACCTACGAGCAGTACTTC. It translates to CASSLLHTYEQYF.

The chain has TRBV25-1 and TRBJ2-5, with 8 bases fitting TRBD1. CDR1 and CDR2 from the germline V gene are MGHDK and SYGVNS. The CDR3 runs 15 residues. Losses at the gene ends were 4 bases for V and 0 bases for J; bases not matched to a gene: 4. The CDR3 nucleotides are TGTGCCAGCAGTGCGACAGGGGCCAACCAAGAGACCCAGTACTTC. Translated: CASSATGANQETQYF.

The J gene is TRBJ2-7, the V gene TRBV6-1; 7 bases match TRBD2. The CDR3 loop spans 15 amino acids. V lost 1 base to trimming and J lost 4 bases; unmatched junction nucleotides: 7. Per germline, CDR1 MNHNS and CDR2 SASEGT. Written as DNA, the CDR3 is TGTGCCAGCAGTGAAGTAGGGGAGGGATTGTACGAGCAGTACTTC. Translation: CASSEVGEGLYEQYF.

This clone was detected a few times. This chain links TRBV4-2 with TRBJ1-1, with 9 bases aligning to TRBD1. Germline CDR1 LGHNA, CDR2 YNFKEQ. The CDR3 is made up of 18 amino acids. V was clipped by 3 bases and J by 5 bases; unmatched bases: 16. The CDR3 region has the DNA TGTGCCAGCAGCCAGGTACCGGGACAGGGCTTGAAAGGGACTGAAGCTTTCTTT. Amino acid sequence: CASSQVPGQGLKGTEAFF.

This clone was recorded many times. This chain joins TRBV4-1 and TRBJ2-7; 14 bases fit TRBD2. V dropped 3 bases and J dropped 5; count of bases not matched to a gene: 15. The CDR3 loop spans 19 amino acids. Germline V gene lookup returns CDR1 MGHRA and CDR2 YSYEKL. CDR3 DNA: TGCGCCAGCAGCCATCCCAATGTCCCGACTAGCGGGAGGGGAAACGAGCAGTACTTC. Protein product: CASSHPNVPTSGRGNEQYF.

This sequence joins TRBV19 and TRBJ2-6; D may be TRBD1 (5 bases). V was pared by 2 bases and J by 0 bases, with 8 bases between. There are 16 residues in the CDR3. The germline CDR1 and CDR2 sequences are LNHDA and SQIVND (reference sequence). CDR3 sequence: CASSIRGNSGANVLTF. The CDR3 DNA is TGTGCCAGTAGTATAAGGGGCAACTCTGGGGCCAACGTCCTGACTTTC.